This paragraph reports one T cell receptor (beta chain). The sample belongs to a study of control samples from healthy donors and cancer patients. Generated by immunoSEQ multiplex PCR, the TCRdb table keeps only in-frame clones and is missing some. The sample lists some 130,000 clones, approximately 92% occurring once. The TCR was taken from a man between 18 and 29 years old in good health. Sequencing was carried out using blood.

For the CDR3, the DNA is TGTGCCATCAGGAACTCGAACTCTGGGGCCAACGTCCTGACTTTC. Translation gives CAIRNSNSGANVLTF. This chain links TRBV10-3 with TRBJ2-6; D unresolved. Trimming left V 6 bases short and J 0 bases short, with 9 bases between. Per the germline V gene, CDR1 is ENHRY and CDR2 is SYGVKD. CDR3 length: 15 residues.